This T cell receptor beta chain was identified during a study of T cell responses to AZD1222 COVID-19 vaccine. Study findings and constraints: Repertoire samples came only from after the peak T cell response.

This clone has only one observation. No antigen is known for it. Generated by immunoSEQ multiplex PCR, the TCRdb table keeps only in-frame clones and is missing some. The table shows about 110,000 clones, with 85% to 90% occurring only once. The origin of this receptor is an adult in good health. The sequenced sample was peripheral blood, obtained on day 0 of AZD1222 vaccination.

The CDR3 here is CSVPTGGNTEAFF. DNA of the CDR3: TGCAGCGTTCCGACAGGGGGCAACACTGAAGCTTTCTTT. The chain links TRBV29-1 to TRBJ1-1; 10 nucleotides agree with TRBD1. This CDR3 has 13 amino acids. Germline V gene data show CDR1 as SQVTM and CDR2 as ANQGSEA. J lost 2 bases, V lost 5 bases, and 2 bases had no gene match.